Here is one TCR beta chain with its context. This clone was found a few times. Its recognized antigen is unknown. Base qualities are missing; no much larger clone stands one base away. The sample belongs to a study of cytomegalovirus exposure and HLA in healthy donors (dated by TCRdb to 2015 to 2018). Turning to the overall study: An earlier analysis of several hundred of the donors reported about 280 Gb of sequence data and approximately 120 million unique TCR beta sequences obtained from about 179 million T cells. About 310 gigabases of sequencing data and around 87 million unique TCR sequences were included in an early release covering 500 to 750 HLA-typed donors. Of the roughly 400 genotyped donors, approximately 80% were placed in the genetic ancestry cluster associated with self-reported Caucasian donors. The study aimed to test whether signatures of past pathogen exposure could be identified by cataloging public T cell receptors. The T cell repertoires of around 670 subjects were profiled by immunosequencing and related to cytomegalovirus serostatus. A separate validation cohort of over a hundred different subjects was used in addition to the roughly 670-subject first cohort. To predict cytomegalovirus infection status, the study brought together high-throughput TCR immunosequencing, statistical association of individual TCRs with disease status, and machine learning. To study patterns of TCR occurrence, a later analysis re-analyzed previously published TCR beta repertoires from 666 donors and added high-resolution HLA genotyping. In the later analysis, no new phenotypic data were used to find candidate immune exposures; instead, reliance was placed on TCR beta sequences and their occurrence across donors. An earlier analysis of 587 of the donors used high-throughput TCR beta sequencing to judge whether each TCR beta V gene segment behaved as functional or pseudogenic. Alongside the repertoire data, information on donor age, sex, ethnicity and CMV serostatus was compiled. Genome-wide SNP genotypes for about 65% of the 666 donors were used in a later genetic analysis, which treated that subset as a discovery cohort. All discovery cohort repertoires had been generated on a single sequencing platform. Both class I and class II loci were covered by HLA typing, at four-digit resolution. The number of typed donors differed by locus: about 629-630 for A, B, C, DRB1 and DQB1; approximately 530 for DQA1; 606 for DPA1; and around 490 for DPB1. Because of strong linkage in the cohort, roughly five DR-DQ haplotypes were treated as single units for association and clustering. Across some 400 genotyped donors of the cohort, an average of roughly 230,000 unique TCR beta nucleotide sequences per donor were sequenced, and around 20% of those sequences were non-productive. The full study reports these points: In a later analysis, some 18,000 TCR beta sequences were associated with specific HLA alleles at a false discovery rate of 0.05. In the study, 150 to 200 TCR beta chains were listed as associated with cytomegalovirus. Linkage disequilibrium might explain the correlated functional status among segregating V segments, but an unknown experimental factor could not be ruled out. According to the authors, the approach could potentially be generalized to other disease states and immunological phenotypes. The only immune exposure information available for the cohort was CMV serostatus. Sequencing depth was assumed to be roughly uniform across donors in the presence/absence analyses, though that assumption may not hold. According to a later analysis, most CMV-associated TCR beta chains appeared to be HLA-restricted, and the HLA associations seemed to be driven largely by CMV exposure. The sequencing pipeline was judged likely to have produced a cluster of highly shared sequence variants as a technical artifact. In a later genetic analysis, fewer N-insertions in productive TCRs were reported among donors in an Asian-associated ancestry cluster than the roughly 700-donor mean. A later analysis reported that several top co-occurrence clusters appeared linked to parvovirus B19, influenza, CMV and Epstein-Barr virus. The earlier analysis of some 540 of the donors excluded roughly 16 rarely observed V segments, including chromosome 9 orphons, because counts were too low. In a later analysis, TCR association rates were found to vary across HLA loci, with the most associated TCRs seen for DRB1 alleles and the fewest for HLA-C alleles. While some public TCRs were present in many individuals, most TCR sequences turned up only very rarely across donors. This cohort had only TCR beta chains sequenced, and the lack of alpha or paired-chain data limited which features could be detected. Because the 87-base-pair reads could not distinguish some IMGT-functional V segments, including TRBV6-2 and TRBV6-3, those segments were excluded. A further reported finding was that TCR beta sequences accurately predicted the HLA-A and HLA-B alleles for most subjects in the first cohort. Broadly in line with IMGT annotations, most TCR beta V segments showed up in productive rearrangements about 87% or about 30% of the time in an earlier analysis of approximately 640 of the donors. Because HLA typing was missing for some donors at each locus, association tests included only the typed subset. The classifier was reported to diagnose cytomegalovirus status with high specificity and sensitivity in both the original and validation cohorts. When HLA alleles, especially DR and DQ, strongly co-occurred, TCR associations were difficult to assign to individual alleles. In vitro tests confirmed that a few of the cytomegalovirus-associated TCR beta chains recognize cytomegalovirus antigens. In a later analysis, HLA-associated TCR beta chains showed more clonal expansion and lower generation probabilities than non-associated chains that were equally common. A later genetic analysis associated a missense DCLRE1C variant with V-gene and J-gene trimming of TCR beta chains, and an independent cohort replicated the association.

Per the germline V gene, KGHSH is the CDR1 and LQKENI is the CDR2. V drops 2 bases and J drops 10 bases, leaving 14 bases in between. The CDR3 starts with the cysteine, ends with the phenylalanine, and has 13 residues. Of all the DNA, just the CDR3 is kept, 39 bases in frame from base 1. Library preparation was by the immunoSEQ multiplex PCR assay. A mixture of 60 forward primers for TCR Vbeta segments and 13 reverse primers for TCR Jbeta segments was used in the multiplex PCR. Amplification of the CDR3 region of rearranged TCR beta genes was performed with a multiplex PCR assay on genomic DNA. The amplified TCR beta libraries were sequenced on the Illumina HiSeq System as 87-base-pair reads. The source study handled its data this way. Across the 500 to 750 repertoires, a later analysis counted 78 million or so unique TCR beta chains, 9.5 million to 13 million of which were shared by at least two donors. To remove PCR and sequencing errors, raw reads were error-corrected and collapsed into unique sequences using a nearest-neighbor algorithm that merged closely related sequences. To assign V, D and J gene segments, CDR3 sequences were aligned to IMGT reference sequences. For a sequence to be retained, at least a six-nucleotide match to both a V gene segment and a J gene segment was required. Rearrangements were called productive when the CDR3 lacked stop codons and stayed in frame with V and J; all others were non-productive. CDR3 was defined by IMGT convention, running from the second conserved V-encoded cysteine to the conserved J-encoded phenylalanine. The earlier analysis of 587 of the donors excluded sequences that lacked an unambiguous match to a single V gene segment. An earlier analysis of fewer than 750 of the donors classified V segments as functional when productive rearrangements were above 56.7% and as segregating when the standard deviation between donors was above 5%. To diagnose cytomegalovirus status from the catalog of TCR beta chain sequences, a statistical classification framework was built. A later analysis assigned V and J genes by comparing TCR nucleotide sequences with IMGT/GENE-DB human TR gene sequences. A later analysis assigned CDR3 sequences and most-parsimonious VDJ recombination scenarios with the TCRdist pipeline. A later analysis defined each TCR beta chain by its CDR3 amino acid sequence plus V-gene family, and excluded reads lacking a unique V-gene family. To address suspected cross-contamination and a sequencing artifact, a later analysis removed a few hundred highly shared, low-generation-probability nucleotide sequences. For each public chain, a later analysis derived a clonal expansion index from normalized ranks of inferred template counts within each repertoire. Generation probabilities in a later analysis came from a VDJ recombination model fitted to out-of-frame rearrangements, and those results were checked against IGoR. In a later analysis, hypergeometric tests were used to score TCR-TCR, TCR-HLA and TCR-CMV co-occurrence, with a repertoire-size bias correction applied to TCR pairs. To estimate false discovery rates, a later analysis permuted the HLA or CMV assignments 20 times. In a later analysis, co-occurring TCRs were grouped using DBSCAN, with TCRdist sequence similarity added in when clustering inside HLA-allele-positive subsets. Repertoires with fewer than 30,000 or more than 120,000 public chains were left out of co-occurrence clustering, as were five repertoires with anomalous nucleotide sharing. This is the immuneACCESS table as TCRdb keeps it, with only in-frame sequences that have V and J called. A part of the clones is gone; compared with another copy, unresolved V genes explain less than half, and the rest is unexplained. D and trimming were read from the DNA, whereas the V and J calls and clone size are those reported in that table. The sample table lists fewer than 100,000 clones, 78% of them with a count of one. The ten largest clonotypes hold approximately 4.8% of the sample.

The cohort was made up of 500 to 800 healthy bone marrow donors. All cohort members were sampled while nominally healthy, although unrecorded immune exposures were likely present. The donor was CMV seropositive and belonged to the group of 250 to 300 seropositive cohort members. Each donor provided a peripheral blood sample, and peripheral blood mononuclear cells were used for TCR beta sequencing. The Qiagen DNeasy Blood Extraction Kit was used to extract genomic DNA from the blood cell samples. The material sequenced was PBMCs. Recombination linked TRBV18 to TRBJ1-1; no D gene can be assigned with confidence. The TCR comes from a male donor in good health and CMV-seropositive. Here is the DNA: TGTGCCAGCTCACCATTGAGCGGGGAAGTAGCTTTCTTT. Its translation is CASSPLSGEVAFF.